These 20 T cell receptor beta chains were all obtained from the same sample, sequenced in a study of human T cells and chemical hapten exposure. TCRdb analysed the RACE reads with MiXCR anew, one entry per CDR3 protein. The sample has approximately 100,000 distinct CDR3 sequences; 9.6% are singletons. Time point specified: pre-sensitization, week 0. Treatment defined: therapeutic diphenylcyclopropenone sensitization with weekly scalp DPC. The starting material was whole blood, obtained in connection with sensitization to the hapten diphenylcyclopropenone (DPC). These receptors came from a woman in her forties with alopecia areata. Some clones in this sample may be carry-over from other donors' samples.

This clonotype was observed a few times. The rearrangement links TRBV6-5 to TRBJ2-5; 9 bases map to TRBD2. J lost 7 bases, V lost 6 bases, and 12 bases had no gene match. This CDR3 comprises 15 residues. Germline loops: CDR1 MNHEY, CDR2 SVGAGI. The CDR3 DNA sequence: TGTGCCAGCAGGGGGGCTAGCGGGGATTACGGGACCCAGTACTTC. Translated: CASRGASGDYGTQYF.

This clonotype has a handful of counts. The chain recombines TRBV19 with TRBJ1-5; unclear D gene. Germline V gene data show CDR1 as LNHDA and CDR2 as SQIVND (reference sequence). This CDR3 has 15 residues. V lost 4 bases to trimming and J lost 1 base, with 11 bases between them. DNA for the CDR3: TGTGCCAGTAGTAGGGAGGTTGGGAGCAATCAGCCCCAGCATTTT. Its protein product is CASSREVGSNQPQHF.

The CDR3 loop is CASSLRGPGAADTQYF. The CDR3 nucleotides read TGTGCCAGCAGCTTAAGGGGTCCGGGGGCCGCAGATACGCAGTATTTT. The rearrangement uses TRBV7-2 and TRBJ2-3; D may correspond to TRBD1 or TRBD2 (6 bases each). The germline gives CDR1 SGHTA, CDR2 FQGNSA. Trimming left V 2 bases short and J 4 bases short, with 16 bases between. The CDR3 covers 16 residues.

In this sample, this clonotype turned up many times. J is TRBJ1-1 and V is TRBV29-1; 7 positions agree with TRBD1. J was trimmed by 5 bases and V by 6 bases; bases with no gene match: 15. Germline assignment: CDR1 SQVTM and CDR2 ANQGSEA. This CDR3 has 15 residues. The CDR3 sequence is CSVSGTVDKMTEAFF. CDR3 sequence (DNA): TGCAGCGTGTCCGGGACAGTAGATAAGATGACTGAAGCTTTCTTT.

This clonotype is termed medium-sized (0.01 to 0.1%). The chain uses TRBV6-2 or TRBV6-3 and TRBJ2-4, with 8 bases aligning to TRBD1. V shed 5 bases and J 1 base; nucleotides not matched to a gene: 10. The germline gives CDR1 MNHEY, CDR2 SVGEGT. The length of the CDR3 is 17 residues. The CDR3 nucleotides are TGTGCCAGCAGTACGAGGACAGGGCCAGGGGCCAAAAACATTCAGTACTTC. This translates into CASSTRTGPGAKNIQYF.

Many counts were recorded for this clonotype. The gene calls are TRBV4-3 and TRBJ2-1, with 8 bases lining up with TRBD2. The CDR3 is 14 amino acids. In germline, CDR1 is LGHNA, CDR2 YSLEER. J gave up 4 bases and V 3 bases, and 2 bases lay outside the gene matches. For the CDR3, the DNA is TGCGCCAGCAGCCAGGGCGGGGGGTACAATGAGCAGTTCTTC. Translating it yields CASSQGGGYNEQFF.

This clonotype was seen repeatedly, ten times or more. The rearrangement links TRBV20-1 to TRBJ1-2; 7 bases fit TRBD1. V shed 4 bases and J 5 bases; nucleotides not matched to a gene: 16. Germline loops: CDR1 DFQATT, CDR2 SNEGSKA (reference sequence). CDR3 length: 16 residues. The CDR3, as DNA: TGCAGTGCTATAAAAAGCCCGGGGACAGAACTTTATGGCTACACCTTC. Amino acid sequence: CSAIKSPGTELYGYTF.

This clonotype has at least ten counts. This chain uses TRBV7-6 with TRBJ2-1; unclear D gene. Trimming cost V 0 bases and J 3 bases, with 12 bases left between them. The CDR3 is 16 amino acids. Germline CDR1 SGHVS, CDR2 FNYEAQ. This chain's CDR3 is CASSLAAVSYYNEQFF. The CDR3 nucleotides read TGTGCCAGCAGCTTAGCGGCAGTGAGCTACTACAATGAGCAGTTCTTC.

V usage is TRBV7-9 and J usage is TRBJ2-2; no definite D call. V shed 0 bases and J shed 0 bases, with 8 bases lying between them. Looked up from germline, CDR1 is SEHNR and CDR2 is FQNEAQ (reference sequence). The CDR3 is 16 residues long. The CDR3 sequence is CASSLAEGPNTGELFF. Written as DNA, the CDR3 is TGTGCCAGCAGCTTAGCGGAAGGCCCGAACACCGGGGAGCTGTTTTTT.

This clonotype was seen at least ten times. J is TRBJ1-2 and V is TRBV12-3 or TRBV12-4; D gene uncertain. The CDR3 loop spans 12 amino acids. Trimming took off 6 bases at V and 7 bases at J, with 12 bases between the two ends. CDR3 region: CASRETYRGYTF. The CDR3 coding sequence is TGTGCCAGCAGGGAGACATATCGTGGCTACACCTTC.

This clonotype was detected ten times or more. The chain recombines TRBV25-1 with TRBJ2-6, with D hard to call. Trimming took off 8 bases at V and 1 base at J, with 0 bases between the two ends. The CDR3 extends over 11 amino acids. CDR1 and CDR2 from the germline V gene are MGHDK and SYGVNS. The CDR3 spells CASSGANVLTF. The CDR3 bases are TGTGCCAGCTCTGGGGCCAACGTCCTGACTTTC.

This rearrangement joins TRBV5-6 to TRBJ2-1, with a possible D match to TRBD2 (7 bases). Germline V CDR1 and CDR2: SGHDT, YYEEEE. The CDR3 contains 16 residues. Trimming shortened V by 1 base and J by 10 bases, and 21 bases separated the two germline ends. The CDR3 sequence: CASSLMGGGQTVEQFF. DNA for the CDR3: TGTGCCAGCAGCTTGATGGGCGGGGGCCAGACCGTAGAGCAGTTCTTC.

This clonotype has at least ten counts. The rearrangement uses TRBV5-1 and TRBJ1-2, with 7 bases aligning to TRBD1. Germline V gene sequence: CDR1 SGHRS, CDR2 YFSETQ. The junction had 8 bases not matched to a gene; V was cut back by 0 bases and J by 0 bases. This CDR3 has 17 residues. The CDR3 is CASSLEVRGAANYGYTF. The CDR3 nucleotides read TGCGCCAGCAGCTTGGAGGTCAGGGGGGCCGCTAACTATGGCTACACCTTC.

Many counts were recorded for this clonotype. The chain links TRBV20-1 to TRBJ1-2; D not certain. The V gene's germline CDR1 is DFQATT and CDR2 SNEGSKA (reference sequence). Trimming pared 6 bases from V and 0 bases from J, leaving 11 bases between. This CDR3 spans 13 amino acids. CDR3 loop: CSARVSPNYGYTF. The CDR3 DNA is TGCAGTGCCCGGGTCAGCCCTAACTATGGCTACACCTTC.

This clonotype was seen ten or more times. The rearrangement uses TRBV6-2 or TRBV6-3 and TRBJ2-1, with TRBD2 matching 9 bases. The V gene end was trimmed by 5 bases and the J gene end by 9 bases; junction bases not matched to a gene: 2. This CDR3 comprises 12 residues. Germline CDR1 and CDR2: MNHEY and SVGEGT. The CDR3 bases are TGTGCCAGCAGTCGACTAGCGGCTGAGCAGTTCTTC. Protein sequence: CASSRLAAEQFF.

The CDR3 region is CASSPGSTGNTIYF. CDR3 bases: TGTGCCAGCAGCCCTGGCTCCACTGGAAACACCATATATTTT. The chain has TRBV7-6 and TRBJ1-3; D not certain. V was shortened by 5 bases and J by 2 bases, with 10 bases between the two germline ends. The CDR3 has 14 residues. Germline-derived CDR1 and CDR2 are SGHVS and FNYEAQ. The entire variable domain, with the rest obtained from reference TRBV7-6 and TRBJ1-3, is as follows: GAGVSQSPRYKVTKRGQDVALRCDPISGHVSLYWYRQALGQGPEFLTYFNYEAQQDKSGLPNDRFSAERPEGSISTLTIQRTEQRDSAMYRCASSPGSTGNTIYFGEGSWLTVV.

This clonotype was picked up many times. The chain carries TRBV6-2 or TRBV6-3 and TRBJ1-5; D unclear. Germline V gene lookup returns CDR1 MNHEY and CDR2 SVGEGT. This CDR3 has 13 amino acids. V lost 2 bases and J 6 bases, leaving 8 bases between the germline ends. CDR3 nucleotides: TGTGCCAGCAGTTACCCGGAGGGTCAGCCCCAGCATTTT. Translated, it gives CASSYPEGQPQHF.

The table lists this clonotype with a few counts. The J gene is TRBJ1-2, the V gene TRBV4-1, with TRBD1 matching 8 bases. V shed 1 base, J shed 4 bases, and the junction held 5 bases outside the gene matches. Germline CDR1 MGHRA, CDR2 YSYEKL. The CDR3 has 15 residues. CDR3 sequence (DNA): TGCGCCAGCAGCCAAGGACAGGGGAAAGGCTATGGCTACACCTTC. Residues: CASSQGQGKGYGYTF.

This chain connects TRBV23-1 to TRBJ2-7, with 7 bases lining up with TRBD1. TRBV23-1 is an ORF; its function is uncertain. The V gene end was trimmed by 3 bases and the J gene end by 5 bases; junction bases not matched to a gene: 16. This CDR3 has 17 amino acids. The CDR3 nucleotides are TGCGCCAGCAGTCAGATAAAAAAACAGGGGATTCTGGACGAGCAGTACTTC. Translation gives CASSQIKKQGILDEQYF.

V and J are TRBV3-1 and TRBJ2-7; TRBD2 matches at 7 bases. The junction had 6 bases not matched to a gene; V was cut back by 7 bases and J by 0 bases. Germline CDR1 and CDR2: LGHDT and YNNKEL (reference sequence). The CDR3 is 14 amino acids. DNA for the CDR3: TGTGCCAGCAAGAGGCGGACTAGCTCCTACGAGCAGTACTTC. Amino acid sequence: CASKRRTSSYEQYF.